The text below deals with one TCR beta chain. Its antigen remains unidentified. This sample stems from a study of cytomegalovirus exposure and HLA in healthy donors. Study-wide context: Out of about 170 million T cells, an earlier analysis found some 110 million unique TCR beta sequences in total.

Regarding donors, all were healthy bone marrow donors. General study findings and limits: Later analysis reportedly placed an Asian-associated ancestry cluster below the roughly 640-donor mean in N-insertions. Evidence from a later analysis indicated that most CMV-associated TCR beta chains looked HLA-restricted.

60 Vbeta and 13 Jbeta primers were used in PCR. The table came from immunoSEQ multiplex PCR; TCRdb's copy has only in-frame clones and leaves some out. In total, the table holds around 140,000 clones. The ends lost 3 bases at V and 4 bases at J; junction bases unmatched: 4. CDR1 is KGHSH and CDR2 is LQKENI in the germline V gene. The length of the CDR3 is 15 residues. The material sequenced was PBMCs. This TCR was recovered from a woman aged 40-49 years in good health and CMV-seropositive. V and J are TRBV18 and TRBJ2-3, with 10 nucleotides matching TRBD1. The chain's CDR3 is CASSPSTGGSDTQYF. The CDR3 DNA follows: TGTGCCAGCTCACCTTCGACAGGGGGCTCAGATACGCAGTATTTT.